The entry below gives a single T cell receptor beta chain sequence along with its context. The antigen it recognizes is unknown. Within one base of it there is no much larger clone, and no base qualities were kept. Participants in the prospective study were enrolled through a virtual design, were aged 18 to 89 years, and lived in about 25 United States geographic areas. In the prospective study, cohorts were assigned on the basis of participant-reported clinical history obtained from a screening survey and a study questionnaire. In the prospective study, mobile phlebotomists collected whole blood, serum and a nasopharyngeal or oropharyngeal swab from each participant. Additional blood draws and questionnaires over an approximately 2-month period could optionally be provided by prospective study participants. Before DNA extraction, blood samples from the prospective study were shipped at room temperature or frozen.

At the junction V is shortened by 10 bases and J by 1 base; bases outside the gene matches: 3. Its CDR3 holds 14 amino acids, cysteine through phenylalanine. Solely the CDR3 DNA is kept, with 42 bases framed from the first base. For CDR1 and CDR2, the germline V gene lists ENHRY and SYGVKD. This specimen belongs to a study of blood T cell repertoires in COVID-19 (dated by TCRdb to the early 2020s). For the wider study: Samples covering the acute and convalescent phases of COVID-19 were provided by collaborators in the United States, Italy and Spain. HLA class I and class II types, where available, came from metadata supplied by the sample provider rather than from assay-based typing. Sample metadata almost always included a de-identified subject ID, COVID-19 status, age in years and sex. The repertoires were released in a freely available public database meant as a resource for research on the immune response to SARS-CoV-2. Deeply sampled blood TCRbeta repertoires from subjects exposed to, actively infected with, or recovered from COVID-19 were included in the dataset. The samples were drawn from two sources: the first 160 participants of the ongoing ImmuneRACE study, and over 950 subjects contributed by 6 global collaborators. The material from the prospective study consisted of cDNA or gDNA derived from T cells, B-cell-depleted T cells, or PBMCs. What the study reported, not specific to this receptor: Clinical and demographic metadata were provided uncurated, with the amount varying by source and participant.

TCRbeta CDR3 regions were amplified from genomic DNA by means of the immunoSEQ Assay, a bias-controlled multiplex PCR. For the original study's pipeline: The number of nucleated cells in each sample was estimated by amplification of reference gene primers within the assay. Sequence reads were collapsed and filtered to measure the absolute abundance of every unique TCRbeta CDR3 rearrangement. For each sample, productive Simpson clonality was calculated by taking the square root of Simpson's diversity index across productive rearrangements. TCRdb limited this immuneACCESS table to in-frame rearrangements with V and J called. A share of clones is missing; checked studies link under half to unresolved V genes, and the rest is unexplained. That table furnishes V, J and clone size, whereas the DNA furnished D and trimming. A total of around 300,000 clones appear in this sample, roughly 90% of them only once. Over 3.5% of the sample lies in the top ten.

The sample was PBMCs or T cells enriched from blood (not recorded which). The V and J genes are TRBV10-3 and TRBJ2-4; 11 bases in between match TRBD2. The sequence was collected from a young woman with acute COVID-19. The CDR3: CATGLADAKNIQYF. Read as DNA, the sequence is TGTGCCACGGGACTAGCGGACGCCAAAAACATTCAGTACTTC.